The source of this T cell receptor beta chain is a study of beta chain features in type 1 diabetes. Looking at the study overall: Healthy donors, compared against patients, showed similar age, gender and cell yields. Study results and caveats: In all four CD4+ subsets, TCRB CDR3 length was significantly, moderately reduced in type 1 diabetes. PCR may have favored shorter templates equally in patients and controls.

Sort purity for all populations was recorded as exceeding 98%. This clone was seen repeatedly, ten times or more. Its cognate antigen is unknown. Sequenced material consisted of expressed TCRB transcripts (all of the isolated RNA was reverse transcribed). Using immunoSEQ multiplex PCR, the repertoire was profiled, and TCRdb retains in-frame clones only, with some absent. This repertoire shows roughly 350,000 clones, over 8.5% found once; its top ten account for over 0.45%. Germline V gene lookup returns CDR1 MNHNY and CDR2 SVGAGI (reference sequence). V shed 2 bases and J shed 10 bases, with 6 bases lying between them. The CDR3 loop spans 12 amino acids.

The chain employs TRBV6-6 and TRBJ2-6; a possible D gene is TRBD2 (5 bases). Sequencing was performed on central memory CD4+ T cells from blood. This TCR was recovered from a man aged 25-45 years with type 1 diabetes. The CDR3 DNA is TGTGCCAGCAGTTACGGAGGTAACGTCCTGACTTTC. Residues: CASSYGGNVLTF.